Sequencing of this T cell receptor (beta chain) was carried out in a study of cytotoxic CD8 clonotypes in ibrutinib-treated CLL. Across the whole study: After treatment lasting a median roughly 13 months, range 6 to 36, response samples were collected. Averaging across samples gave approximately 260,000 productive templates and 94,082 productive rearrangements. Study-level results: Public clonotypes were rare and shrank or held steady on treatment.

Sequencing used immunoSEQ multiplex PCR; TCRdb keeps in-frame clones, though not all of them. The data hold about 200,000 clones, with about four fifths observed a single time. V was trimmed by 4 bases and J by 1 base, leaving 15 bases between them. Per the germline V gene, CDR1 is MNHNS and CDR2 is SASEGT. There are 16 residues in the CDR3. Note on this clone: Its antigen is unknown.

This chain links TRBV6-1 with TRBJ2-3, with D perhaps assigned TRBD1 or TRBD2 (5 bases each). The source material was PBMCs, sampled after 12 months of ibrutinib treatment. This receptor was taken from a human donor with chronic lymphocytic leukemia. The DNA for the CDR3 is TGTGCCAGCAGTGCTTTTATGGGGCGGGGCACAGATACGCAGTATTTT. The encoded protein is CASSAFMGRGTDTQYF.